The T cell receptor (beta chain) under discussion was sequenced for a study of cytomegalovirus exposure and HLA in healthy donors. Study-wide results and limits: Exclusion as indistinguishable affected some V segments, including TRBV6-2 and TRBV6-3. By HLA locus, TCR association rates varied in a later analysis, with DRB1 showing the most and HLA-C the fewest. Analyses of presence/absence relied on an assumption of roughly uniform sequencing depth across donors. Later analysis demonstrated an association between a missense DCLRE1C variant and TCR beta V- and J-gene trimming.

PCR involved 60 Vbeta and 13 Jbeta primers. Method: immunoSEQ multiplex PCR; TCRdb's copy keeps in-frame clones and lacks some. The sample lists under 200,000 clones, around 77% occurring once. With respect to this clone: Its target is unknown.

The CDR3 length is 13 residues. Trimming cost V 5 bases and J 2 bases, with 10 bases left between them. Germline CDR1 is MNHEY and CDR2 is SVGAGI. The chain recombines TRBV6-5 with TRBJ2-7; weak D call: TRBD2 (5 bases). The receptor was derived from a man in his sixties in good health and CMV-seronegative. Sequencing used PBMCs. CDR3 region: CASSRTPTYEQYF. CDR3 nucleotides: TGTGCCAGCAGTCGGACTCCTACCTACGAGCAGTACTTC.